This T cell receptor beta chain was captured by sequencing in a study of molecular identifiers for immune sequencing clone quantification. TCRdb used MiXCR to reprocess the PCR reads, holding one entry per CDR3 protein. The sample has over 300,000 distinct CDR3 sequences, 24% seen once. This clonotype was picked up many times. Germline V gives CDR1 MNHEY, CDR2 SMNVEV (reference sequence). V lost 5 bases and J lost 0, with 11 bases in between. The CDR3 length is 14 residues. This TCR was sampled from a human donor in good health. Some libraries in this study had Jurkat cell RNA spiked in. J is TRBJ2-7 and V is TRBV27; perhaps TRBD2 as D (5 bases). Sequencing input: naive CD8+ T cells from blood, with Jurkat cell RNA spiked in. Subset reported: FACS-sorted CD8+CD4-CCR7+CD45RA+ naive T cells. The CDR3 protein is CASSLSASSYEQYF. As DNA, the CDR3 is TGTGCCAGCAGTCTTAGCGCTAGCTCCTACGAGCAGTACTTC.